These 5 T cell receptor beta chains were sequenced from one sample in a study of blood T cell repertoires in COVID-19. Produced via immunoSEQ multiplex PCR; TCRdb's table is partial and in-frame only. Here the sample spans about 260,000 clones, around 90% being singletons. Sequenced input: PBMCs or T cells enriched from blood (not recorded which). These receptors were obtained from a man aged 45-65 years who had been exposed to COVID-19.

Only one count was recorded for this clone. The chain is built from TRBV2 and TRBJ1-1, with no clear D. The CDR3 length is 12 residues. V lost 7 bases and J 4 bases, leaving 10 bases between the germline ends. Germline-derived CDR1 and CDR2 are SNHLY and FYNNEI. The CDR3, as DNA: TGTGCCAGCACCCCAGATGTCACTGAAGCTTTCTTT. Its translation is CASTPDVTEAFF.

The CDR3 DNA reads as TGTGCCAGCAGCCCTTCGACAGGGGAAGTATCTGAAGCTTTCTTT. It specifies CASSPSTGEVSEAFF. The chain uses TRBV7-6 and TRBJ1-1, with 8 nucleotides matching TRBD1. Germline CDR1 and CDR2: SGHVS and FNYEAQ. Trimming at V came to 5 bases and at J to 6 bases, leaving 11 bases not matched to a gene. This CDR3 is built from 15 residues.

This sequence joins TRBV5-1 and TRBJ1-2, with a tentative D call TRBD1 (5 bases). Germline values: CDR1 SGHRS, CDR2 YFSETQ. Deletions cut 4 bases from V and 6 bases from J, with 10 bases between. There are 12 residues in the CDR3. The chain's CDR3 is CASSDQGHGYTF. CDR3 in DNA: TGCGCCAGCAGCGACCAGGGCCATGGCTACACCTTC. Full variable domain (remainder filled in from reference TRBV5-1 and TRBJ1-2): KAGVTQTPRYLIKTRGQQVTLSCSPISGHRSVSWYQQTPGQGLQFLFEYFSETQRNKGNFPGRFSGRQFSNSRSEMNVSTLELGDSALYLCASSDQGHGYTFGSGTRLTVV.

This rearrangement joins TRBV5-1 to TRBJ1-6; possibly TRBD1 for D (6 bases). CDR3 length equals 14 residues. V gave up 3 bases and J gave up 5 bases, with 9 bases separating them. The germline CDR1 and CDR2 sequences are SGHRS and YFSETQ. CDR3 nucleotides: TGCGCCAGCAGCTCCAGGGGAGATAATTCACCCCTCCACTTT. Its protein is CASSSRGDNSPLHF.

The chain employs TRBV9 and TRBJ2-1; 9 bases are shared with TRBD1. With V trimmed by 4 bases and J by 7 bases, 15 bases remained unmatched. CDR1 and CDR2 from the germline V gene are SGDLS and YYNGEE. This CDR3 is 17 amino acids long. The CDR3 region is CASSILPGTGRLNEQFF. The CDR3 nucleotides read TGTGCCAGCAGCATCCTTCCCGGGACAGGGCGTCTTAATGAGCAGTTCTTC.